The text below deals with one TCR beta chain. The antigen is undetermined. This CDR3 region has 13 residues. Germline V CDR1 and CDR2: LNHDA, SQIVND (reference sequence). These data are taken from a study of cytomegalovirus exposure and HLA in healthy donors. Overall study context: The Caucasian-associated ancestry cluster held more than 80% of 350 to 450 genotyped donors. Findings and caveats of the study: Earlier analysis looked at TCR beta V segments, and most were productive about 90% or about 30% of the time. On later analysis, the bulk of CMV-associated TCR beta chains appeared to be HLA-restricted. Per a later analysis, HLA-associated TCR beta chains showed more clonal expansion than other, equally common TCR beta chains.

In the PCR, 60 Vbeta and 13 Jbeta primers were used. Data came from immunoSEQ multiplex PCR; TCRdb stores just in-frame clones and leaves some out. The table gives approximately 50,000 clones; the top ten clones make up 2.1% of it. This TCR derives from a woman aged 40 to 50 in good health and CMV-seronegative. The sample was PBMCs. V usage is TRBV19 and J usage is TRBJ2-5; D uncertain. The end of the DNA is better explained by TRBJ2-7, so the J call may be wrong. CDR3 residues: CASSLKPNYEQYF. In DNA, the CDR3 is TGTGCCAGTAGTCTAAAACCCAACTACGAGCAGTACTTC.